This TCR beta chain was obtained from a study of a mutant IDH1 vaccine in newly diagnosed glioma. Study overall: Radiotherapy, temozolomide, or both had been given previously, and both were given to most.

Profiling relied on immunoSEQ multiplex PCR, and the TCRdb table lists in-frame clones only, not all of them. This sample has around 57,000 clones, with approximately 90% found just once. General study findings and limits: Vaccine-induced responses were seen in approximately 93% of patients, spanning several MHC alleles.

Indicated time point: week 11, during vaccination. Every single dose of the vaccine, 300 ug of mutant IDH1 20-mer peptide, came with topical imiquimod. A note on this clone: As yet, its antigen is unknown.

The V end was cut by 7 bases, the J end by 1 base, with 14 bases between. The germline gives CDR1 LNHDA, CDR2 SQIVND (reference sequence). The CDR3 loop spans 15 amino acids. The rearrangement links TRBV19 to TRBJ2-1, with D maybe TRBD1 (6 bases). The sequence came from a man in his forties with glioma. The input for sequencing was PBMCs, taken from a glioma patient whose treatment included an IDH1 peptide vaccine. CDR3 bases: TGTGCCAGTACACCAACAGGGAGTTCCTACAATGAGCAGTTCTTC. This codes for CASTPTGSSYNEQFF.